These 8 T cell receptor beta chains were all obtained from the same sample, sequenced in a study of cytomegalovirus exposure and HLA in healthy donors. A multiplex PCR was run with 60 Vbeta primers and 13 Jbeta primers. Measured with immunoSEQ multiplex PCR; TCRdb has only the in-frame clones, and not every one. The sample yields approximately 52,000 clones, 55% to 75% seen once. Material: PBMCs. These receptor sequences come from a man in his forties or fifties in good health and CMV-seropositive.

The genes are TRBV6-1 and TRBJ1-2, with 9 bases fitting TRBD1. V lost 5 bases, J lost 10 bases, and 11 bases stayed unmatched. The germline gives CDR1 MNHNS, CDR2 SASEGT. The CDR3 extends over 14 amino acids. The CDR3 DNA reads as TGTGCCAGCAGTAGACGACAGGGGGATTCTGTCTACACCTTC. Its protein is CASSRRQGDSVYTF.

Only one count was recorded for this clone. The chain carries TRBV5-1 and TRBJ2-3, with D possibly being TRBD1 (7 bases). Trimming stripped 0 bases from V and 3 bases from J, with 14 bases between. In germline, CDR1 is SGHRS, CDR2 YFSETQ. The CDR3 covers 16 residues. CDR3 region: CASSLGVSGGTDTQYF. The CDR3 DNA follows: TGCGCCAGCAGCTTGGGTGTTTCAGGGGGGACAGATACGCAGTATTTT. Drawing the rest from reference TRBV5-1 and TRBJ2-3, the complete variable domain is KAGVTQTPRYLIKTRGQQVTLSCSPISGHRSVSWYQQTPGQGLQFLFEYFSETQRNKGNFPGRFSGRQFSNSRSEMNVSTLELGDSALYLCASSLGVSGGTDTQYFGPGTRLTVL.

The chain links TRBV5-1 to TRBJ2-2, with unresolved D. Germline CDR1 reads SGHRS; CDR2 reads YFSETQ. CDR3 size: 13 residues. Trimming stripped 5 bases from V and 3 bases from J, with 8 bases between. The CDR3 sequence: CASSDIYTGELFF. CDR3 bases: TGCGCCAGCAGTGACATCTACACCGGGGAGCTGTTTTTT.

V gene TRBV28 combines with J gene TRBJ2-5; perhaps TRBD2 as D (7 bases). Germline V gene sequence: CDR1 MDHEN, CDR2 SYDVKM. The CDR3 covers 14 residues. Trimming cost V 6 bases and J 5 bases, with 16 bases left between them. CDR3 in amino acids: CASSRGGVRETQYF. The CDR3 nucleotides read TGTGCCAGCAGCCGAGGGGGGGTAAGGGAGACCCAGTACTTC.

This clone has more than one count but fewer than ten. DNA for the CDR3: TGCGCCAGCAGCTTGAGGACAGGGGGTGGGAATGAGCAGTTCTTC. This gives the protein CASSLRTGGGNEQFF. V usage is TRBV5-1 and J usage is TRBJ2-1; 10 bases agree with TRBD1. V gave up 1 base and J gave up 7 bases; unmatched junction bases: 5. This CDR3 spans 15 amino acids. Germline-derived CDR1 and CDR2 are SGHRS and YFSETQ. The full variable domain, with the rest looked up from reference TRBV5-1 and TRBJ2-1, is KAGVTQTPRYLIKTRGQQVTLSCSPISGHRSVSWYQQTPGQGLQFLFEYFSETQRNKGNFPGRFSGRQFSNSRSEMNVSTLELGDSALYLCASSLRTGGGNEQFFGPGTRLTVL.

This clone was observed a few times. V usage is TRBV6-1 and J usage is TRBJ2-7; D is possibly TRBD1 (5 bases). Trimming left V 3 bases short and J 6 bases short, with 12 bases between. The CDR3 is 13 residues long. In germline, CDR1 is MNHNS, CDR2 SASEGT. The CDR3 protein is CASSDSAGLEQYF. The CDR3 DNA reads TGTGCCAGCAGTGATTCGGCAGGGCTCGAGCAGTACTTC.

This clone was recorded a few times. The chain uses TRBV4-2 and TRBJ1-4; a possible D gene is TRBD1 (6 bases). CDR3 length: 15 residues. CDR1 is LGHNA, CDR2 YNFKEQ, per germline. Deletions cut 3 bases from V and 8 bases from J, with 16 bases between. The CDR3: CASSQGRRGEEKLFF. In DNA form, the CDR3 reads TGTGCCAGCAGCCAGGGTCGCAGGGGTGAGGAAAAACTGTTTTTT.

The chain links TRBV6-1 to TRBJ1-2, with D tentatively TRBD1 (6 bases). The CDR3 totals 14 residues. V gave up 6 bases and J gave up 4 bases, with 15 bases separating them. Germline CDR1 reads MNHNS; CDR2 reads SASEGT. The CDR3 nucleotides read TGTGCCAGCAGCGCACAGGGCCCACCCTATGGCTACACCTTC. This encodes CASSAQGPPYGYTF.